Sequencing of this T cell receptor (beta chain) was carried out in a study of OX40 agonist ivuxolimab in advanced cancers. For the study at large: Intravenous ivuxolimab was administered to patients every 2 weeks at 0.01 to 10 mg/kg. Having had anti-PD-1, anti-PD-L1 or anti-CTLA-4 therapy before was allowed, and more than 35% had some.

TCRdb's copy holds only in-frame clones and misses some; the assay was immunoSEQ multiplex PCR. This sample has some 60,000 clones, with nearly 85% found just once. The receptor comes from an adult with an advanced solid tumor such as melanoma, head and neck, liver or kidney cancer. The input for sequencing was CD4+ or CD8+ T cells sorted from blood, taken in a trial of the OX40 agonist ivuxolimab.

The CDR3 nucleotides read TGTGCCAGCAGCCCGACCCCGGGACAGGGGGCTTTTGGTGAGCAGTTCTTC. As protein: CASSPTPGQGAFGEQFF. This rearrangement joins TRBV5-4 to TRBJ2-1; 12 positions agree with TRBD1. Looked up from germline, CDR1 is SGHNT and CDR2 is YYREEE (reference sequence). This CDR3 comprises 17 residues. Unmatched junction bases numbered 14, after V lost 4 bases and J lost 9 bases.